A single sample is the source of the 23 T cell receptor beta chains below, sequenced in a study of cytomegalovirus exposure and HLA in healthy donors. PCR involved 60 Vbeta and 13 Jbeta primers. The assay was immunoSEQ multiplex PCR, and TCRdb's table has in-frame clones only and misses some. The table lists 150,000 to 190,000 clones, around 79% of them singletons. The sequencing sample was made of PBMCs. All receptors derive from a man between 18 and 29 years old in good health and CMV-seronegative.

The V call is TRBV6-4, the J call TRBJ1-1; D gene uncertain. V was clipped by 6 bases and J by 8 bases, with 19 bases between them. Germline loops: CDR1 MRHNA, CDR2 SNTAGT. The CDR3 consists of 14 residues. The CDR3 bases are TGTGCCAGCAGCCCAATGTTTGGAGGCAAAGAAGCTTTCTTT. Amino acid sequence: CASSPMFGGKEAFF.

This chain joins TRBV19 and TRBJ1-2, with TRBD1 matching 8 bases. V was pared by 7 bases and J by 4 bases, with 11 bases of the junction left unmatched. The CDR3 contains 15 residues. Germline V lookup: CDR1 LNHDA, CDR2 SQIVND (reference sequence). The CDR3, as DNA: TGTGCCAGTATAAGGGAGACAGGGACAGGCTATGGCTACACCTTC. It translates to CASIRETGTGYGYTF.

V usage is TRBV6-5 and J usage is TRBJ2-2; D is ambiguous. CDR1 and CDR2 from the germline V gene are MNHEY and SVGAGI. This CDR3 is 15 amino acids long. The germline V and J ends were trimmed by 2 bases and 2 bases, with 9 bases remaining between them. Written as DNA, the CDR3 is TGTGCCAGCAGTTACGATGGGCAAAACACCGGGGAGCTGTTTTTT. It encodes CASSYDGQNTGELFF.

The chain uses TRBV9 and TRBJ2-7, with 12 positions matching TRBD2. Germline V CDR1 and CDR2: SGDLS, YYNGEE. The junction had 11 bases not matched to a gene; V was cut back by 6 bases and J by 7 bases. The CDR3 extends over 15 amino acids. CDR3 DNA sequence: TGTGCCAGCAACCCCGGGTCACTAGCGGGAGGAGAGCAGTACTTC. It yields the protein CASNPGSLAGGEQYF.

V is TRBV28 and J is TRBJ2-7; 7 positions match TRBD2. The CDR3 length is 13 residues. The junction had 10 bases not matched to a gene; V was cut back by 7 bases and J by 7 bases. Germline values: CDR1 MDHEN, CDR2 SYDVKM. The CDR3 here is CASIPGRAREQYF. The CDR3 DNA is TGTGCCAGCATTCCGGGGAGGGCCCGGGAGCAGTACTTC. Drawing the rest from reference TRBV28 and TRBJ2-7, the complete variable domain is DVKVTQSSRYLVKRTGEKVFLECVQDMDHENMFWYRQDPGLGLRLIYFSYDVKMKEKGDIPEGYSVSREKKERFSLILESASTNQTSMYLCASIPGRAREQYFGPGTRLTVT.

A few counts support this clone. The V gene is TRBV7-2, the J gene TRBJ1-5; 8 bases are a match to TRBD1. V lost 5 bases and J lost 2; bases outside the gene matches: 5. The CDR3 extends over 15 amino acids. CDR1 and CDR2 (germline): SGHTA, FQGNSA. CDR3 in DNA: TGTGCCAGCAGCCAGACAGGGGATGGCAATCAGCCCCAGCATTTT. Its translation: CASSQTGDGNQPQHF.

This chain connects TRBV2 to TRBJ2-1; the D gene is possibly TRBD2 (5 bases). From germline, CDR1 is SNHLY and CDR2 FYNNEI. The CDR3 is 13 residues long. The V end was cut by 7 bases, the J end by 4 bases, with 11 bases between. CDR3 nucleotides: TGTGCCAGCATGAGCGGAGTTTACAATGAGCAGTTCTTC. Protein product: CASMSGVYNEQFF.

This clone appeared a few times. The rearrangement joins TRBV30 to TRBJ2-7; D is unclear. The CDR3 is 12 residues long. Trimming stripped 0 bases from V and 2 bases from J, with 5 bases between. Germline assignment: CDR1 GTSNPN and CDR2 SVGIG (reference sequence). The CDR3 bases are TGTGCCTGGAGTGTTACAGCCTACGAGCAGTACTTC. The encoded protein is CAWSVTAYEQYF. The full variable domain, in which reference TRBV30 and TRBJ2-7 provide the parts outside the CDR3, is SQTIHQWPATLVQPVGSPLSLECTVEGTSNPNLYWYRQAAGRGLQLLFYSVGIGQISSEVPQNLSASRPQDRQFILSSKKLLLSDSGFYLCAWSVTAYEQYFGPGTRLTVT.

The chain is built from TRBV4-1 and TRBJ2-1; 8 bases line up with TRBD2. The CDR3 extends over 15 amino acids. V trimming: 3 bases; J trimming: 8 bases; junction bases outside the gene matches: 9. From germline, CDR1 is MGHRA and CDR2 YSYEKL. The CDR3 spells CASSHPGLGRDEQFF. In nucleotides, the CDR3 is TGCGCCAGCAGCCACCCGGGACTAGGGCGGGATGAGCAGTTCTTC.

CDR3 residues: CASSGEGGHHEQFF. Here the CDR3 DNA reads TGTGCCAGCAGCGGGGAAGGGGGCCACCATGAGCAGTTCTTC. The chain combines TRBV7-9 with TRBJ2-1; 7 positions agree with TRBD1. The CDR3 is 14 residues long. Germline CDR1 SEHNR, CDR2 FQNEAQ (reference sequence). The V and J ends lost 5 bases and 8 bases, in that order; junction bases with no gene match: 9.

CDR3 DNA sequence: TGTGCCAGCAGTGCCCATCTATCTGGAAACACCATATATTTT. Residues: CASSAHLSGNTIYF. The V gene is TRBV28, the J gene TRBJ1-3; no clear D. Per the germline V gene, CDR1 is MDHEN and CDR2 is SYDVKM. This CDR3 contains 14 residues. The V gene lost 5 bases and the J gene lost 1 base, with 9 bases spanning the gap.

The chain employs TRBV7-2 and TRBJ2-7; tentatively, D is TRBD1 (8 bases). Germline V gene lookup returns CDR1 SGHTA and CDR2 FQGNSA. V lost 5 bases and J lost 2, with 16 bases in between. CDR3 length: 15 amino acids. CDR3 amino acids: CASSTGGGRTYEQYF. CDR3 nucleotide sequence: TGTGCCAGCAGCACAGGGGGGGGGCGAACCTACGAGCAGTACTTC. Based on the CDR3 plus reference TRBV7-2 and TRBJ2-7, the full variable domain is GAGVSQSPSNKVTEKGKDVELRCDPISGHTALYWYRQSLGQGLEFLIYFQGNSAPDKSGLPSDRFSAERTGGSVSTLTIQRTQQEDSAVYLCASSTGGGRTYEQYFGPGTRLTVT.

As regards this clone: The junction and the germline gene differ at one end; a read error may be behind it. This sequence joins TRBV7-9 and TRBJ1-2; tentatively, D is TRBD1 (5 bases). The germline gives CDR1 SEHNR, CDR2 FQNEAQ (reference sequence). The CDR3 is 15 residues long. The CDR3 here is CSSSDRQSARYGYTF. Here the CDR3 DNA reads TGTTCCAGCAGCGATCGACAGTCGGCTAGGTATGGCTACACCTTC. Drawing the rest from reference TRBV7-9 and TRBJ1-2, the complete variable domain is DTGVSQNPRHKITKRGQNVTFRCDPISEHNRLYWYRQTLGQGPEFLTYFQNEAQLEKSRLLSDRFSAERPKGSFSTLEIQRTEQGDSAMYLCSSSDRQSARYGYTFGSGTRLTVV.

The rearrangement uses TRBV2 and TRBJ1-5; D is unclear. Germline loops: CDR1 SNHLY, CDR2 FYNNEI. This CDR3 is built from 12 residues. V lost 8 bases to trimming and J lost 6 bases, with 11 bases between them. CDR3 in amino acids: CASAWEGQPQHF. CDR3 in DNA: TGTGCCAGCGCTTGGGAGGGTCAGCCCCAGCATTTT.

This clone has only one observation. The chain joins TRBV5-5 to TRBJ2-1; D might be TRBD1 (5 bases). Trimming shortened V by 4 bases and J by 12 bases, and 14 bases separated the two germline ends. The CDR3 extends over 12 amino acids. Germline V lookup: CDR1 SGHKS, CDR2 YYEKEE (reference sequence). In DNA form, the CDR3 reads TGTGCCAGCAGCACCCTCGCAGGGCGGCAGTTCTTC. This sequence encodes CASSTLAGRQFF.

The chain couples TRBV9 to TRBJ2-1; TRBD2 is a possible D gene (6 bases). Germline V lookup: CDR1 SGDLS, CDR2 YYNGEE. V lost 7 bases and J lost 0, with 14 bases in between. This CDR3 spans 15 amino acids. CDR3 coding DNA: TGTGCCAGCGCGGGGCGGCTGAGCTCCTACAATGAGCAGTTCTTC. Protein: CASAGRLSSYNEQFF.

The chain joins TRBV5-6 to TRBJ2-1, with 7 bases aligning to TRBD2. The junction had 9 bases not matched to a gene; V was cut back by 4 bases and J by 5 bases. The germline V gene has CDR1 SGHDT and CDR2 YYEEEE. This CDR3 has 15 amino acids. CDR3 residues: CASSRSPSGDNEQFF. CDR3 bases: TGTGCCAGCAGCCGTTCTCCTAGCGGCGACAATGAGCAGTTCTTC.

This clone was detected only a few times. The chain has TRBV15 and TRBJ2-6; D is unclear. V was shortened by 1 base and J by 0 bases, with 7 bases between the two germline ends. Per the germline V gene, CDR1 is LNHNV and CDR2 is YYDKDF (reference sequence). The CDR3 runs 16 residues. The chain's CDR3 is CATSRGESSGANVLTF. The CDR3 coding sequence is TGTGCCACCAGCAGAGGAGAGTCCTCTGGGGCCAACGTCCTGACTTTC.

The chain recombines TRBV10-1 with TRBJ2-7, with D tentatively TRBD2 (5 bases). CDR3 length equals 15 residues. Germline CDR1 is WNHNN and CDR2 is SYGVQD (reference sequence). Deletions cut 4 bases from V and 3 bases from J, with 16 bases between. The CDR3 DNA sequence: TGCGCCAGCAGTGGGGAGAAAAATGGGGTCTACGAGCAGTACTTC. Protein sequence: CASSGEKNGVYEQYF.

The CDR3 reads CASSSHPPLRGPYEQYF. CDR3 bases: TGTGCCAGCAGCTCCCACCCACCCCTAAGGGGGCCATACGAGCAGTACTTC. The J gene is TRBJ2-7, the V gene TRBV7-9; the match to TRBD1 covers 7 bases. Germline assignment: CDR1 SEHNR and CDR2 FQNEAQ (reference sequence). This CDR3 comprises 17 residues. Germline trimming cut 4 bases from V and 4 bases from J; bases unmatched to any gene: 16.

In nucleotides, the CDR3 is TGTGCCAGCTCACGGATGGCTGGCGGACTAGCGGGAGCTCAGCAGTACTTC. Translating it yields CASSRMAGGLAGAQQYF. The chain employs TRBV18 and TRBJ2-7; 13 bases map to TRBD2. Germline V gene sequence: CDR1 KGHSH, CDR2 LQKENI. The CDR3 totals 17 residues. The trim removed 4 bases at V and 8 bases at J, leaving 14 bases unmatched. The full variable domain, in which reference TRBV18 and TRBJ2-7 provide the parts outside the CDR3, is NAGVMQNPRHLVRRRGQEARLRCSPMKGHSHVYWYRQLPEEGLKFMVYLQKENIIDESGMPKERFSAEFPKEGPSILRIQQVVRGDSAAYFCASSRMAGGLAGAQQYFGPGTRLTVT.

This clone was detected once. The chain recombines TRBV5-6 with TRBJ2-7; TRBD2 might be the D (6 bases). Germline CDR1 reads SGHDT; CDR2 reads YYEEEE. V lost 3 bases and J lost 3, with 7 bases in between. The CDR3 runs to 12 residues. The DNA for the CDR3 is TGTGCCAGCAGCTGGGGGGACTACGAGCAGTACTTC. As protein: CASSWGDYEQYF.

CDR3 in DNA: TGTGCCAGCATGGAGCAGGGGACAGATACGCAGTATTTT. Residues: CASMEQGTDTQYF. The V call is TRBV27, the J call TRBJ2-3, with D possibly being TRBD1 (6 bases). Germline CDR1 MNHEY, CDR2 SMNVEV (reference sequence). V lost 7 bases to trimming and J lost 3 bases, with 11 bases between them. The CDR3 sequence is 13 residues long.